These T cell receptor beta chains were read from a single sample in a study of glioma-infiltrating T cells after dendritic cell vaccination. Repertoires were generated with immunoSEQ multiplex PCR, while TCRdb's copy carries only in-frame clones and drops some. The sample holds approximately 100,000 clones, about four fifths seen once. Sequenced here: blood, sampled before dendritic cell vaccination. The receptor source for this set is a human donor with glioblastoma. Both conserved end residues are part of each CDR3. The D gene is left open where the match is weak. Rows may omit the clone size; those that give it use once, few, many or a size class.

d_call	v_call	j_call	clone_size	cdr3_aa	cdr3_nt
-	TRBV4-1	TRBJ1-2	-	CASSQDGLTANYGYTF	TGCGCCAGCAGCCAAGACGGTCTTACAGCTAACTATGGCTACACCTTC
-	TRBV7-2	TRBJ1-2	-	CASSSIRHRLSYTF	TGTGCCAGCAGCTCAATCAGGCACCGCCTGAGCTACACCTTC
TRBD1	TRBV6-6	TRBJ1-2	-	CASTERDRVYGYTF	TGTGCCAGCACCGAAAGGGACAGGGTCTATGGCTACACCTTC
-	TRBV20-1	TRBJ2-7	-	CSVAGVEQYF	TGCAGTGTGGCAGGGGTCGAGCAGTACTTC
TRBD1	TRBV19	TRBJ1-6	-	CASSIGTGAFSPLHF	TGTGCCAGTAGTATAGGGACAGGGGCTTTTTCACCCCTCCACTTT
TRBD2	TRBV15	TRBJ2-2	-	CATSREGGRGTGELFF	TGTGCCACCAGCAGAGAGGGAGGGAGGGGCACCGGGGAGCTGTTTTTT
TRBD1	TRBV2	TRBJ2-7	-	CASSAGRRSGGTPYEQYF	TGTGCCAGCAGTGCCGGCCGCAGGTCAGGGGGCACTCCCTACGAGCAGTACTTC
-	TRBV5-8	TRBJ2-7	few	CASSLARQGAGYEQYF	TGTGCCAGCAGCTTGGCTCGGCAGGGTGCCGGCTACGAGCAGTACTTC
-	TRBV6-6	TRBJ2-6	-	CASSYWGVSGANVLTF	TGTGCCAGCAGTTACTGGGGGGTATCCGGGGCCAACGTCCTGACTTTC
-	TRBV7-9	TRBJ2-3	-	CASSLVRGGDLFSTDTQYF	TGTGCCAGCAGCTTAGTGAGAGGGGGAGACCTCTTTAGCACAGATACGCAGTATTTT
TRBD1	TRBV2	TRBJ2-3	-	CASRLRQGKVADTQYF	TGTGCCAGCAGATTACGACAGGGGAAGGTTGCAGATACGCAGTATTTT
TRBD1	TRBV29-1	TRBJ2-1	-	CSVEGQGHYNEQFF	TGCAGCGTGGAGGGACAGGGACACTACAATGAGCAGTTCTTC
-	TRBV11-3	TRBJ2-7	-	CASSLAGGASYEQYF	TGTGCCAGCAGCTTAGCCGGAGGGGCATCCTACGAGCAGTACTTC
TRBD1	TRBV6-4	TRBJ1-1	-	CASRGTGGEAFF	TGTGCCAGCAGAGGGACAGGGGGTGAAGCTTTCTTT
-	TRBV30	TRBJ1-1	-	CAWKARGGGEAFF	TGTGCCTGGAAGGCACGGGGCGGGGGTGAAGCTTTCTTT
TRBD1	TRBV7-9	TRBJ2-1	-	CASSLYGQARNEQFF	TGTGCCAGCAGCTTATATGGACAGGCAAGAAATGAGCAGTTCTTC
-	TRBV5-1	TRBJ1-2	-	CASSLAQDGHGYTF	TGCGCCAGCAGCTTAGCACAGGACGGACATGGCTACACCTTC
-	TRBV6-5	TRBJ2-1	once	CASSSDNEQFF	TGTGCCAGCAGTTCGGACAATGAGCAGTTCTTC
-	TRBV5-6	TRBJ2-7	-	CASSFGRTGLKQYF	TGTGCCAGCAGCTTTGGGAGGACGGGCCTAAAGCAGTACTTC
-	TRBV27	TRBJ2-7	-	CASSPGSFYEQYF	TGTGCCAGCAGCCCCGGGTCTTTCTACGAGCAGTACTTC
TRBD1	TRBV29-1	TRBJ2-7	-	CSVGWGQSYEQYF	TGCAGCGTTGGGTGGGGACAGTCCTACGAGCAGTACTTC
TRBD1	TRBV2	TRBJ2-1	-	CASSADRDNNEQFF	TGTGCCAGCAGCGCGGACAGGGACAACAATGAGCAGTTCTTC
TRBD1	TRBV5-5	TRBJ2-3	-	CASSVRGTASTDTQYF	TGTGCCAGCAGCGTGCGTGGGACAGCGAGCACAGATACGCAGTATTTT
TRBD1	TRBV4-2	TRBJ1-1	-	CASMEIDRANTEAFF	TGTGCCAGCATGGAGATCGACAGGGCGAACACTGAAGCTTTCTTT
-	TRBV5-4	TRBJ2-5	-	CASSLSGQGTVTQETQYF	TGTGCCAGCAGCTTGAGCGGGCAGGGCACCGTTACCCAAGAGACCCAGTACTTC
-	TRBV7-8	TRBJ1-5	-	CASSLARGWQPQHF	TGTGCCAGCAGCTTAGCGAGAGGGTGGCAGCCCCAGCATTTT
-	TRBV6-5	TRBJ1-4	-	CASTRRASRNEKLFF	TGTGCCAGCACCCGGAGGGCGTCACGAAATGAAAAACTGTTTTTT
TRBD2	TRBV10-3	TRBJ2-3	few	CATWDYTDTQYF	TGTGCCACCTGGGACTACACAGATACGCAGTATTTT
-	TRBV5-1	TRBJ2-5	few	CASSLDYGGDQETQYF	TGCGCCAGCAGCTTGGACTACGGGGGAGACCAAGAGACCCAGTACTTC
TRBD1	TRBV4-1	TRBJ1-1	-	CASSPQGDAEAFF	TGCGCCAGCAGCCCACAGGGGGACGCCGAAGCTTTCTTT
-	TRBV7-9	TRBJ1-2	-	CASSLDGLHNYGYTF	TGTGCCAGCAGCTTAGACGGACTACATAACTATGGCTACACCTTC
TRBD1	TRBV11-2	TRBJ2-3	-	CASTLDRLSTDTQYF	TGTGCCAGCACCCTGGACAGGTTAAGCACAGATACGCAGTATTTT
-	TRBV2	TRBJ2-7	-	CASAGTQASYEQYF	TGTGCCAGCGCCGGAACACAGGCCTCCTACGAGCAGTACTTC
TRBD2	TRBV9	TRBJ2-1	-	CASSVAPGGEAEQFF	TGTGCCAGCAGCGTAGCCCCGGGAGGGGAGGCTGAGCAGTTCTTC
-	TRBV28	TRBJ1-6	-	CASSLGELNSPLHF	TGTGCCAGCAGTTTAGGAGAACTCAACTCACCCCTCCACTTT
-	TRBV30	TRBJ2-3	-	CAWSRLVWTDTQYF	TGTGCCTGGAGTAGACTAGTCTGGACAGATACGCAGTATTTT
-	TRBV9	TRBJ1-6	-	CASSVATGNNSPLHF	TGTGCCAGCAGCGTAGCAACAGGGAATAATTCACCCCTCCACTTT